This T cell receptor (beta chain) came from a study of blood T cells in healthy people across ages. Details on this clonotype: Its specificity is unknown.

For the second PCR, which ran for about 6 to 11 cycles, a sample-barcoded 5' primer and a J-beta primer mix were used. TCRdb re-derived calls from the 5' RACE reads in MiXCR, one entry per CDR3 protein. Of fewer than 2 million distinct CDR3 sequences in the sample, about two fifths were seen once. Regarding the study as a whole: A strong correlation between TCR beta diversity and naive T cell percentage was seen.

From germline, CDR1 is SGHRS and CDR2 YFSETQ. This CDR3 is 16 amino acids long. The rearrangement uses TRBV5-1 and TRBJ2-4, with 12 bases aligning to TRBD1. The end of the DNA is better explained by TRBJ2-7, so the J call may be wrong. Sequencing input: blood. This TCR was recovered from a human donor in good health. DNA of the CDR3: TGCGCCAGCAGCTCACGGAGGGACAGGGGGCCAATCGAGCAGTACTTC. It is translated as CASSSRRDRGPIEQYF.